Listed below are T cell receptor beta chains from one sample, sequenced in a study of blood T cell repertoires in COVID-19. Using immunoSEQ multiplex PCR, the repertoire was profiled, and TCRdb retains in-frame clones only, with some absent. The sample holds about 230,000 clones; around 83% are singletons and the top ten take over 2%. The material sequenced was peripheral blood. The origin of the receptors is a man aged 35 to 55 who had recovered from COVID-19. The CDR3 runs from the conserved cysteine through the conserved F or W. D genes are given only for firm matches. Clone size appears in some rows only: once, few, many, or a class for an expanded clone.

TRBV6-2/TRBV6-3,-,TRBJ2-7,TRBD1,TGTGCCAGCAGTTACCTCGACAGGGCCTACGAGCAGTACTTC,CASSYLDRAYEQYF
TRBV19,-,TRBJ1-2,-,TGTGCCAGTAGTGAGAGGATTACTAACTATGGCTACACCTTC,CASSERITNYGYTF
TRBV7-2,-,TRBJ1-2,TRBD1,TGTGCCAGCAGCTTTGGGACAGGGCATTATGGCTACACCTTC,CASSFGTGHYGYTF
TRBV24-1,-,TRBJ2-3,TRBD2,TGTGCCACCAGTGATGGTGGGGGGGCAGATACGCAGTATTTT,CATSDGGGADTQYF
TRBV7-9,-,TRBJ2-1,TRBD2,TGTGCCAGCAGACCCGAGGCCACTAGCGGGTACGTTGAGCAGTTCTTC,CASRPEATSGYVEQFF
TRBV28,-,TRBJ1-1,-,TGTGCCAGCAGTTTAAGGGTAGGACACTTAAACACTGAAGCTTTCTTT,CASSLRVGHLNTEAFF
TRBV7-2,-,TRBJ2-1,TRBD2,TGTGCCAGCAGCCCGCGCCGGGGGGGTCCCTACAATGAGCAGTTCTTC,CASSPRRGGPYNEQFF
TRBV7-9,-,TRBJ2-5,TRBD2,TGTGCCAGCAGCTCACTACTAGCGGGAGGGCGAGAGACCCAGTACTTC,CASSSLLAGGRETQYF
TRBV7-8,-,TRBJ1-2,-,TGTGCCAGCAGCTTAGTCCGGTCGGGGAGCGGCTATGGCTACACCTTC,CASSLVRSGSGYGYTF
TRBV19,few,TRBJ2-5,TRBD1,TGTGCCAGTAGTATAGGGGCACAGGGGGAGACCCAGTACTTC,CASSIGAQGETQYF
TRBV7-2,-,TRBJ2-2,TRBD2,TGTGCCAGCAGCTCAAGACTAGCGGGAGACGGGGGCACCGGGGAGCTGTTTTTT,CASSSRLAGDGGTGELFF
TRBV9,-,TRBJ2-3,TRBD1,TGTGCCAGCAGCTTACGGGACAGGGTCTCAGATACGCAGTATTTT,CASSLRDRVSDTQYF
TRBV30,-,TRBJ1-2,-,TGTGCCTGGAGTCCATCATCGGGGGGCGGCTACACCTTC,CAWSPSSGGGYTF
TRBV29-1,many,TRBJ1-6,-,TGCAGCGTTGAGGATACTGAGGGTTCACCCCTCCACTTT,CSVEDTEGSPLHF
TRBV10-1,few,TRBJ2-1,TRBD1,TGCGCCAGCATGCTGCCAGGGGGCGCCCACAATGAGCAGTTCTTC,CASMLPGGAHNEQFF
TRBV18,-,TRBJ2-3,TRBD2,TGTGCCAGCTCACCAGGCCTAGCGGGATTGGGAGATACGCAGTATTTT,CASSPGLAGLGDTQYF
TRBV3-1/TRBV3-2,few,TRBJ2-1,TRBD2,TGTGCCAGCAGCCTTGCGGGGGGTAGAGGAGGAGAGCAGTTCTTC,CASSLAGGRGGEQFF
TRBV2,-,TRBJ2-3,-,TGTGCCAGCACGTCAGACACAGATACGCAGTATTTT,CASTSDTDTQYF
TRBV25-1,-,TRBJ1-2,TRBD1,TGTGCCAGCAGTGAAGCTTTTAGGGACAGGGCGAATGGCTACACCTTC,CASSEAFRDRANGYTF
TRBV4-3,-,TRBJ2-3,-,TGCGCCAGCAGCCAAGAGGAGGGAGGCCCAGATACGCAGTATTTT,CASSQEEGGPDTQYF
TRBV7-9,-,TRBJ1-3,-,TGTGCCAGCAGCCAGACAGATTCTGGAAACACCATATATTTT,CASSQTDSGNTIYF
TRBV19,-,TRBJ2-3,TRBD1,TGTGCCAGTAGTTCTCCCCCGGGGACAGGGTTCACAGATACGCAGTATTTT,CASSSPPGTGFTDTQYF
TRBV19,-,TRBJ1-2,-,TGTGCCAGTAGTATACGAGCCGGAGGCTATGGCTACACCTTC,CASSIRAGGYGYTF
TRBV19,-,TRBJ2-5,TRBD2,TGTGCCAGTAGTACTAGCGGAGGGGAGACCCAGTACTTC,CASSTSGGETQYF
TRBV7-2,-,TRBJ2-3,TRBD2,TGTGCCAGCAGCCTTCGGACTAGCGGGAGGGCCGAAGATACGCAGTATTTT,CASSLRTSGRAEDTQYF
TRBV7-2,-,TRBJ2-1,TRBD2,TGTGCCAGCAGCCCTGACGGGGGGGGGAATAATGAGCAGTTCTTC,CASSPDGGGNNEQFF
TRBV5-4,-,TRBJ2-2,TRBD2,TGTGCCAGCAGCTTGGCGGGACTAGCGAACACCGGGGAGCTGTTTTTT,CASSLAGLANTGELFF
TRBV27,-,TRBJ1-2,TRBD1,TGTGCCAGCAGTTCGACAGGGGGCCCAGGCTCGGGTAACTATGGCTACACCTTC,CASSSTGGPGSGNYGYTF
TRBV6-6,once,TRBJ2-2,-,TGTGCCAGCAGCCCCCTTAACGACAGCGGGGAGCTGTTTTTT,CASSPLNDSGELFF
TRBV4-1,-,TRBJ1-1,TRBD1,TGCGCCAGCAGCCAAAACCACAGGGGGAACACTGAAGCTTTCTTT,CASSQNHRGNTEAFF
TRBV2,few,TRBJ2-3,TRBD2,TGTGCCAGCAGAGTAGCGGGAGGTTACACAGATACGCAGTATTTT,CASRVAGGYTDTQYF
TRBV27,-,TRBJ1-4,TRBD1,TGTGCCAGCAGGTCCGACAGGGATGGAGAAAAACTGTTTTTT,CASRSDRDGEKLFF